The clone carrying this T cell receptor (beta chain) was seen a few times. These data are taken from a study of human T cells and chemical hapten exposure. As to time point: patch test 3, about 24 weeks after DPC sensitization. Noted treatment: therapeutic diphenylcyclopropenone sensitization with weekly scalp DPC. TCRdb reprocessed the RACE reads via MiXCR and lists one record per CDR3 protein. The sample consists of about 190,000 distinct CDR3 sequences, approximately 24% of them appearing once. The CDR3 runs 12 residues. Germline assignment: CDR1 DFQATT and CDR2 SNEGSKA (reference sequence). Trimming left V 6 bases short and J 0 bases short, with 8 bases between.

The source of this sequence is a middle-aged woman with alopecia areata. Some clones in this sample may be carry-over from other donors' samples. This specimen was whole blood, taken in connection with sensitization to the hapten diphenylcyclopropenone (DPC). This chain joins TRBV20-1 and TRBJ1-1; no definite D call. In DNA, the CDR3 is TGCAGTGCCCCATGGCTGAACACTGAAGCTTTCTTT. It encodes CSAPWLNTEAFF.